The 18 T cell receptor beta chains given below trace back to one sample, sequenced in a study of blood T cell repertoires in COVID-19. Using immunoSEQ multiplex PCR, the repertoire was profiled, and TCRdb retains in-frame clones only, with some absent. Found here are about 99,000 clones, 80% to 90% of them singletons; the top ten hold just over 2%. The sequenced sample consisted of peripheral blood. The receptors come from a man in his fifties with COVID-19, enrolled during active disease.

The gene calls are TRBV7-9 and TRBJ2-1, with 9 bases that match TRBD2. Germline values: CDR1 SEHNR, CDR2 FQNEAQ (reference sequence). V trimming: 6 bases; J trimming: 8 bases; junction bases outside the gene matches: 17. The CDR3 sequence is 17 residues long. CDR3 nucleotides: TGTGCCAGCAGTCAAGCGGTCGGGACTAGCTTGTTACATGAGCAGTTCTTC. Its translation is CASSQAVGTSLLHEQFF.

In DNA, the CDR3 is TGTGCCAGCAGCCCAATTACAGGGGTCGGTCAGCCCCAGCATTTT. Amino acids: CASSPITGVGQPQHF. The chain couples TRBV5-5 to TRBJ1-5; 7 bases align to TRBD1. The CDR3 spans 15 residues. V shed 4 bases, J shed 6 bases, and the junction held 10 bases outside the gene matches. Germline V gene lookup returns CDR1 SGHKS and CDR2 YYEKEE (reference sequence). Looking up the rest from reference TRBV5-5 and TRBJ1-5 gives the full variable domain: DAGVTQSPTHLIKTRGQQVTLRCSPISGHKSVSWYQQVLGQGPQFIFQYYEKEERGRGNFPDRFSARQFPNYSSELNVNALLLGDSALYLCASSPITGVGQPQHFGDGTRLSIL.

This clone has more than one count but fewer than ten. This chain connects TRBV5-4 to TRBJ1-2; 9 bases agree with TRBD1. V shed 4 bases, J shed 0 bases, and the junction held 7 bases outside the gene matches. Germline V gene sequence: CDR1 SGHNT, CDR2 YYREEE (reference sequence). The CDR3 runs to 16 residues. CDR3 protein: CASSPNRQGANYGYTF. The CDR3 DNA follows: TGTGCCAGCAGCCCCAACCGACAGGGGGCTAACTATGGCTACACCTTC.

This rearrangement joins TRBV7-2 to TRBJ2-7; TRBD1 matches 7 bases. The trim removed 2 bases at V and 2 bases at J, leaving 3 bases unmatched. Germline CDR1 reads SGHTA; CDR2 reads FQGNSA. The CDR3 runs 14 residues. CDR3 sequence: CASSLLGGPYEQYF. The CDR3 nucleotides read TGTGCCAGCAGCTTATTAGGGGGCCCCTACGAGCAGTACTTC.

The V call is TRBV6-4, the J call TRBJ1-5; D may be TRBD1 (6 bases). In germline, CDR1 is MRHNA, CDR2 SNTAGT. Between the trimmed V and J ends, which lost 1 base and 7 bases, there was a span of 11 bases. This CDR3 has 14 amino acids. The CDR3 reads CASSDWSGDQPQHF. In DNA, the CDR3 is TGTGCCAGCAGTGACTGGTCAGGGGACCAGCCCCAGCATTTT.

V and J are TRBV4-2 and TRBJ1-5; D perhaps matches TRBD1 (5 bases). There are 16 residues in the CDR3. V gave up 1 base and J gave up 1 base, with 11 bases separating them. Germline CDR1 and CDR2: LGHNA and YNFKEQ. The CDR3 DNA reads TGTGCCAGCAGCCAAGTGGGGGGAGCAAGCAATCAGCCCCAGCATTTT. This translates into CASSQVGGASNQPQHF.

The genes are TRBV15 and TRBJ1-5; a possible D gene is TRBD1 (5 bases). V lost 0 bases and J lost 1, with 10 bases in between. The CDR3 loop spans 16 amino acids. CDR1 and CDR2 (germline): LNHNV, YYDKDF (reference sequence). Written as DNA, the CDR3 is TGTGCCACCAGCAGAGATGGGAGGGACAGCAATCAGCCCCAGCATTTT. Translation: CATSRDGRDSNQPQHF.

The V and J genes are TRBV5-5 and TRBJ1-3, with 9 bases identical to TRBD1. V shed 3 bases and J 2 bases; nucleotides not matched to a gene: 15. The CDR3 is made up of 19 amino acids. Germline V gives CDR1 SGHKS, CDR2 YYEKEE (reference sequence). In DNA, the CDR3 is TGTGCCAGCAGCTCGCGTGAGGGACAGGGTGATTCGACTGGAAACACCATATATTTT. Its translation: CASSSREGQGDSTGNTIYF.

The chain couples TRBV3-1 (or the pseudogene TRBV3-2) to TRBJ2-2; TRBD2 matches at 11 bases. CDR3 length equals 19 residues. From germline, CDR1 is LGHDT and CDR2 YNNKEL (reference sequence). V dropped 2 bases and J dropped 1; count of bases not matched to a gene: 9. The CDR3 here is CASSQPPLAGGRNTGELFF. As DNA, the CDR3 is TGTGCCAGCAGCCAACCCCCCCTAGCGGGGGGCAGGAACACCGGGGAGCTGTTTTTT.

The chain joins TRBV2 to TRBJ1-6; 7 bases match TRBD1. Per germline, CDR1 SNHLY and CDR2 FYNNEI. The V and J ends lost 6 bases and 9 bases, in that order; junction bases with no gene match: 8. This CDR3 spans 14 amino acids. The CDR3 coding sequence is TGTGCCAGCAGGGAAACAGGGGCCGGTTCACCCCTCCACTTT. Residues: CASRETGAGSPLHF.

V gene TRBV4-1 combines with J gene TRBJ1-3; no reliable D call. Germline V gives CDR1 MGHRA, CDR2 YSYEKL. V shed 4 bases and J shed 8 bases, with 12 bases lying between them. The CDR3 covers 13 residues. CDR3 protein: CASSLGITDTIYF. CDR3 nucleotides: TGCGCCAGCAGCCTCGGTATTACGGACACCATATATTTT.

The CDR3: CASSFGTSNEKLFF. The CDR3 DNA reads TGTGCCAGCAGCTTTGGTACATCTAATGAAAAACTGTTTTTT. The V gene is TRBV7-2, the J gene TRBJ1-4; D gene unclear. Germline V CDR1 and CDR2: SGHTA, FQGNSA. Trimming left V 3 bases short and J 3 bases short, with 8 bases between. This CDR3 spans 14 amino acids.

This sequence joins TRBV6-5 and TRBJ1-4; weak D call: TRBD1 (6 bases). CDR3 size: 14 residues. V was trimmed by 7 bases and J by 5 bases, leaving 14 bases between them. Per the germline V gene, CDR1 is MNHEY and CDR2 is SVGAGI. Here the CDR3 DNA reads TGTGCCAGCAACCACAGGGCCCTGAATGAAAAACTGTTTTTT. It specifies CASNHRALNEKLFF.

The CDR3 region is CASSVASGAEVDTQYF. CDR3 in DNA: TGTGCCAGCAGCGTTGCTAGCGGGGCTGAGGTAGATACGCAGTATTTT. The chain is built from TRBV9 and TRBJ2-3; 9 bases are a match to TRBD2. CDR1 and CDR2 (germline): SGDLS, YYNGEE. The junction had 9 bases not matched to a gene; V was cut back by 2 bases and J by 5 bases. CDR3 size: 16 residues.

This chain links TRBV4-2 with TRBJ2-5, with 8 nucleotides matching TRBD2. This CDR3 has 16 residues. The junction had 7 bases not matched to a gene; V was cut back by 1 base and J by 3 bases. Per the germline V gene, CDR1 is LGHNA and CDR2 is YNFKEQ. CDR3 sequence: CASSQGAGVGEETQYF. CDR3 bases: TGTGCCAGCAGCCAAGGAGCGGGGGTTGGTGAAGAGACCCAGTACTTC.

This clone was detected only a few times. This chain uses TRBV24-1 with TRBJ1-2; D is possibly TRBD1 (6 bases). V gave up 4 bases and J gave up 8 bases, with 19 bases separating them. CDR1 KGHDR and CDR2 SFDVKD come from the germline V gene. The CDR3 consists of 15 residues. CDR3 sequence reads: CATSDNTGNLRGYTF. The DNA for the CDR3 is TGTGCCACCAGTGACAATACAGGGAACCTCCGCGGCTACACCTTC.

The chain recombines TRBV5-1 with TRBJ2-2; TRBD2 aligns across 11 bases. The CDR3 contains 17 residues. Germline CDR1 and CDR2: SGHRS and YFSETQ. The ends lost 3 bases at V and 2 bases at J; junction bases unmatched: 6. This CDR3 reads CASSYASGGTNTGELFF. Written as DNA, the CDR3 is TGCGCCAGCAGCTACGCTAGCGGGGGGACAAACACCGGGGAGCTGTTTTTT.

The genes are TRBV4-1 and TRBJ2-6; maybe TRBD1 (5 bases). The germline V gene has CDR1 MGHRA and CDR2 YSYEKL. Trimming left V 1 base short and J 0 bases short, with 10 bases between. The CDR3 contains 17 residues. The CDR3 coding sequence is TGCGCCAGCAGCCAAGGACGTAGGGGCTCTGGGGCCAACGTCCTGACTTTC. It specifies CASSQGRRGSGANVLTF.